Below, 13 T cell receptor beta chains from the same sample are listed, as sequenced in a study of PD-1 blockade in classical Hodgkin lymphoma. Assay: immunoSEQ multiplex PCR; the TCRdb copy retains only in-frame clones and omits some. The data contain tens of thousands of clones, about nine tenths of them seen just once; the ten biggest clones take up approximately 2.9%. Time point meaning: cycle 4 day 1 (C4D1), after 6 weeks of nivolumab. There was relapse after autologous stem cell transplantation in every patient, and there was variation in brentuximab vedotin exposure. The sample here was peripheral blood mononuclear cells (PBMCs), taken before the fourth cycle of nivolumab. The receptors were sampled from a human donor with classical Hodgkin lymphoma.

This chain links TRBV30 with TRBJ1-2; TRBD1 might be the D (5 bases). V gave up 2 bases and J gave up 7 bases, with 20 bases separating them. This CDR3 contains 15 residues. Germline assignment: CDR1 GTSNPN and CDR2 SVGIG (reference sequence). The CDR3 region has the DNA TGTGCCTGGAGTCCTGGGGCAGGCCATTTGGGTGGCTACACCTTC. It translates to CAWSPGAGHLGGYTF.

This clone appeared once. The rearrangement joins TRBV4-2 to TRBJ1-3; D ambiguous. CDR3 length: 15 residues. Trimming pared 1 base from V and 2 bases from J, leaving 9 bases between. The V gene's germline CDR1 is LGHNA and CDR2 YNFKEQ. The CDR3 nucleotides read TGTGCCAGCAGCCAAGGGCCCGCGGCTGGAAACACCATATATTTT. Its translation: CASSQGPAAGNTIYF.

This chain links TRBV28 with TRBJ2-5, with D tentatively TRBD2 (5 bases). Germline loops: CDR1 MDHEN, CDR2 SYDVKM. Trimming shortened V by 2 bases and J by 1 base, and 11 bases separated the two germline ends. The CDR3 loop spans 15 amino acids. The CDR3 nucleotides read TGTGCCAGCAGTTTACTTGCCCGGGGCCAAGAGACCCAGTACTTC. The encoded protein is CASSLLARGQETQYF.

The V gene is TRBV6-5, the J gene TRBJ2-7; a weak D match, TRBD1 (6 bases). V was cut by 4 bases and J by 1 base, with 14 bases left in between. CDR1 is MNHEY, CDR2 SVGAGI, per germline. This CDR3 spans 15 amino acids. The CDR3 loop is CASSLIPGESYEQYF. The DNA of the CDR3 is TGTGCCAGCAGTTTGATCCCAGGGGAATCCTACGAGCAGTACTTC.

This clone has just one count. This chain links TRBV6-6 with TRBJ1-6; D uncertain. Trimming cost V 0 bases and J 3 bases, with 3 bases left between them. The V gene's germline CDR1 is MNHNY and CDR2 SVGAGI (reference sequence). The CDR3 spans 14 residues. The CDR3 here is CASSYSSYNSPLHF. DNA for the CDR3: TGTGCCAGCAGTTACTCCAGCTATAATTCACCCCTCCACTTT.

The CDR3 nucleotides are TGTGCCAGCAGCTACGGGACAGGGAACTACGAGCAGTACTTC. Amino acid sequence: CASSYGTGNYEQYF. V gene TRBV6-5 combines with J gene TRBJ2-7; 9 bases are a match to TRBD1. Trimming removed 6 bases from V and 3 bases from J; junction bases left unmatched: 6. The CDR3 has 14 amino acids. Germline V lookup: CDR1 MNHEY, CDR2 SVGAGI.

This chain joins TRBV10-1 and TRBJ2-1; no clear D. There are 14 residues in the CDR3. Germline lookup yields CDR1 WNHNN and CDR2 SYGVQD (reference sequence). V lost 6 bases, J lost 1 base, and 10 bases lay in between. CDR3 DNA sequence: TGCGCCAGCAGCTCAAGTGGGTCCTACAATGAGCAGTTCTTC. It specifies CASSSSGSYNEQFF.

The rearrangement links TRBV15 to TRBJ1-4, with D uncertain. This CDR3 has 12 residues. Trimming cost V 6 bases and J 8 bases, with 10 bases left between them. Germline-derived CDR1 and CDR2 are LNHNV and YYDKDF (reference sequence). Here the CDR3 reads CATSRVGEKLFF. CDR3 DNA sequence: TGTGCCACCAGTAGGGTTGGGGAAAAACTGTTTTTT.

The chain recombines TRBV7-2 with TRBJ2-5, with TRBD2 identical over 8 bases. The J segment lost 2 bases and the V segment lost 2 bases, leaving 13 bases of the junction unmatched. The CDR3 is 18 residues long. From germline, CDR1 is SGHTA and CDR2 FQGNSA. Written as DNA, the CDR3 is TGTGCCAGCAGCTTAACCCCCCAGGGAGCGGGGGAACAAGAGACCCAGTACTTC. This translates into CASSLTPQGAGEQETQYF.

V is TRBV9 and J is TRBJ1-3; D is unclear. CDR3 length equals 14 residues. In germline, CDR1 is SGDLS, CDR2 YYNGEE. V gave up 1 base and J gave up 0 bases, with 5 bases separating them. CDR3 sequence reads: CASSVQSSGNTIYF. Here the CDR3 DNA reads TGTGCCAGCAGCGTACAGTCCTCTGGAAACACCATATATTTT. Based on the CDR3 plus reference TRBV9 and TRBJ1-3, the full variable domain is DSGVTQTPKHLITATGQRVTLRCSPRSGDLSVYWYQQSLDQGLQFLIQYYNGEERAKGNILERFSAQQFPDLHSELNLSSLELGDSALYFCASSVQSSGNTIYFGEGSWLTVV.

J is TRBJ1-1 and V is TRBV7-2, with 9 bases matching TRBD1. In germline, CDR1 is SGHTA, CDR2 FQGNSA. Losses at the gene ends were 5 bases for V and 14 bases for J; bases not matched to a gene: 12. The CDR3 spans 13 residues. The chain's CDR3 is CASSPGTGMVAFF. CDR3 coding DNA: TGTGCCAGCAGCCCTGGGACAGGGATGGTCGCCTTCTTT.

The chain recombines TRBV13 with TRBJ2-7; 12 bases line up with TRBD2. Germline V gene lookup returns CDR1 PRHDT and CDR2 FYEKMQ (reference sequence). The CDR3 consists of 15 residues. Unmatched junction bases numbered 9, after V lost 7 bases and J lost 5 bases. The CDR3 reads CASTAGTSGWNEQYF. The CDR3 DNA reads TGTGCCAGCACTGCCGGGACTAGCGGGTGGAACGAGCAGTACTTC.

Only one count was recorded for this clone. The rearrangement uses TRBV9 and TRBJ2-1; D unresolved. Germline lookup yields CDR1 SGDLS and CDR2 YYNGEE. V lost 4 bases and J 12 bases, leaving 14 bases between the germline ends. This CDR3 has 12 residues. In DNA form, the CDR3 reads TGTGCCAGCAGCCAGGACCAATCGAGGCAGTTCTTC. Its translation is CASSQDQSRQFF.